This record covers a single T cell receptor beta chain. The TCR library protocol was used to attach unique molecular identifiers. These identifiers were attached to individual cDNA molecules. TCRdb recomputed calls from the 5' RACE reads with MiXCR, one row per CDR3 protein. The table lists over 45,000 distinct CDR3 sequences, roughly 5.5% of them singletons. This sample stems from a study of early T cells in non-severe SARS-CoV-2 infection. The CDR3 extends over 13 amino acids. The V and J ends lost 5 bases and 2 bases, in that order; junction bases with no gene match: 3. The germline V gene has CDR1 DFQATT and CDR2 SNEGSKA (reference sequence).

The receptor was derived from an adult who was a healthcare worker with PCR-confirmed SARS-CoV-2 infection or an uninfected control (not recorded which). Sequenced input: whole blood. The chain joins TRBV20-1 to TRBJ2-7; 10 bases line up with TRBD2. CDR3 amino acids: CSAFSGGTYEQYF. Here the CDR3 DNA reads TGCAGTGCTTTTAGCGGGGGGACCTACGAGCAGTACTTC.